Shown below are 10 T cell receptor beta chains from a single sample sequenced in a study of yellow fever vaccine responses in identical twins. TCRdb analysed the RT-PCR reads with MiXCR anew, one entry per CDR3 protein. This table has roughly 36,000 distinct CDR3 sequences, less than 70% appearing once. This specimen consisted of T cells from blood (PBMCs), unsorted or a sorted subset (not recorded which), obtained before or after yellow fever vaccination (not recorded which). The source of these receptors is a woman younger than 35 who received the yellow fever vaccine.

This chain links TRBV12-5 with TRBJ2-3, with D uncertain. Trimming removed 0 bases at V and 4 bases at J, with 17 bases between. Germline-derived CDR1 and CDR2 are LGHNT and FRNRAP. The CDR3 is made up of 17 amino acids. The DNA for the CDR3 is TGTGCTAGTGGTTTGGTATCGTCTTATAAGCACCCAGATACGCAGTATTTT. Translation: CASGLVSSYKHPDTQYF.

In its sample, this clonotype was seen a few times. The J gene is TRBJ2-3, the V gene TRBV3-1; D gene ambiguous. The CDR3 has 17 residues. CDR1 LGHDT and CDR2 YNNKEL come from the germline V gene (reference sequence). V lost 0 bases, J lost 0 bases, and 13 bases lay in between. In nucleotides, the CDR3 is TGTGCCAGCAGCCAAGAGATTGGGATCGAGAGCACAGATACGCAGTATTTT. It is translated as CASSQEIGIESTDTQYF.

This clonotype was recorded a few times. V gene TRBV2 combines with J gene TRBJ2-1; 9 nucleotides agree with TRBD2. CDR1 is SNHLY and CDR2 is FYNNEI in the germline V gene. V shed 3 bases and J 6 bases; nucleotides not matched to a gene: 18. The CDR3 spans 19 residues. CDR3 bases: TGTGCCAGCAGTGATTGGGCCCTAGAAGCGGGGGGCATAAGCAATGAGCAGTTCTTC. Translated, it gives CASSDWALEAGGISNEQFF.

In DNA, the CDR3 is TGTGCCAGCACGGTCTCAGGGATGGGGGACTATGGCTACACCTTC. Protein: CASTVSGMGDYGYTF. This chain joins TRBV13 and TRBJ1-2; tentative D call: TRBD1 (5 bases). CDR1 and CDR2 (germline): PRHDT, FYEKMQ (reference sequence). The CDR3 has 15 residues. V was pared by 7 bases and J by 3 bases, with 18 bases between.

This clonotype was counted once. This sequence joins TRBV4-1 and TRBJ2-7; a weak D match, TRBD1 (5 bases). The germline V gene encodes CDR1 MGHRA and CDR2 YSYEKL. The CDR3 extends over 13 amino acids. Trimming left V 4 bases short and J 6 bases short, with 13 bases between. The CDR3 is CASSPIQGAEQYV. The DNA of the CDR3 is TGCGCCAGCAGCCCCATACAAGGGGCCGAGCAGTACGTC.

V gene TRBV12-3 or TRBV12-4 combines with J gene TRBJ1-1; tentative D call: TRBD1 (5 bases). V was pared by 6 bases and J by 1 base, with 18 bases between. This CDR3 has 16 amino acids. CDR3 protein: CASSPLWGRKNTEAFF. The CDR3 DNA sequence: TGTGCCAGCAGCCCACTTTGGGGGAGAAAGAACACTGAAGCTTTCTTT.

The rearrangement uses TRBV11-1 and TRBJ2-1; D tentatively reads TRBD1 or TRBD2 (5 bases each). The length of the CDR3 is 15 residues. Trimming left V 5 bases short and J 8 bases short, with 19 bases between. The germline V gene encodes CDR1 SGHAT and CDR2 FQDESV (reference sequence). In DNA, the CDR3 is TGTGCCAGCAGCCACCCGGGACGTCGGCCCGATGAGCAGTTCTTC. It specifies CASSHPGRRPDEQFF.

The table lists this clonotype with a count of one. The chain links TRBV18 to TRBJ2-1, with D perhaps matching TRBD2 (5 bases). The CDR3 is 13 amino acids. In germline, CDR1 is KGHSH, CDR2 LQKENI. The V end was cut by 6 bases, the J end by 3 bases, with 9 bases between. CDR3: CASSAAGYNEQFF. For the CDR3, the DNA is TGTGCCAGCTCCGCCGCGGGCTACAATGAGCAGTTCTTC.

The CDR3 DNA sequence: TGTGCCAGCAGCTGGGGACCGATGAACACTGAAGCTTTCTTT. Its translation: CASSWGPMNTEAFF. This chain joins TRBV7-2 and TRBJ1-1; possible D gene TRBD1, 5 bases. The CDR3 spans 14 residues. V lost 4 bases to trimming and J lost 0 bases, with 9 bases between them. The V gene's germline CDR1 is SGHTA and CDR2 FQGNSA.

This chain joins TRBV10-3 and TRBJ2-3, with D hard to call. This CDR3 comprises 13 residues. Germline loops: CDR1 ENHRY, CDR2 SYGVKD. V shed 8 bases and J shed 14 bases, with 23 bases lying between them. The CDR3 protein is CAIGLELRSTSYF. The CDR3, as DNA: TGTGCCATCGGCCTAGAGCTAAGGTCCACGTCGTATTTT.